Listed below are T cell receptor beta chains from one sample, sequenced in a study of cytomegalovirus exposure and HLA in healthy donors. Here immunoSEQ multiplex PCR was the method, and the copy in TCRdb shows in-frame clones only, minus some. Of more than 55,000 clones detected, around 74% appear once; the ten largest clones hold roughly 11%. Sequencing input: PBMCs. The receptors come from a woman aged 60-75 years in good health and CMV-seropositive. CDR3s include the opening cysteine and the closing phenylalanine or tryptophan. Fields, in order: D gene, clone size, J gene, V gene, CDR3 protein, CDR3 DNA. A D gene is named only where the DNA matches it firmly. Clone sizes are given selectively: once, few, many, or a class where the clone is expanded.

d_call: TRBD1
clone_size: NA
j_call: TRBJ1-5
v_call: TRBV19
cdr3_aa: CASRPLDRGQAQPQHF
cdr3_nt: TGTGCCAGTAGGCCCTTAGACAGGGGACAAGCACAGCCCCAGCATTTT

d_call: NA
clone_size: few
j_call: TRBJ2-2
v_call: TRBV28
cdr3_aa: CASSPALANAGELFF
cdr3_nt: TGTGCCAGCAGTCCGGCACTAGCAAACGCCGGGGAGCTGTTTTTT

d_call: NA
clone_size: NA
j_call: TRBJ2-3
v_call: TRBV19
cdr3_aa: CASSIDREIDTQYF
cdr3_nt: TGTGCCAGTAGTATAGATAGGGAGATAGATACGCAGTATTTT

d_call: NA
clone_size: few
j_call: TRBJ1-1
v_call: TRBV6-1
cdr3_aa: CASSEQATYTEAFF
cdr3_nt: TGTGCCAGCAGTGAACAGGCAACCTACACTGAAGCTTTCTTT

d_call: NA
clone_size: NA
j_call: TRBJ1-1
v_call: TRBV30
cdr3_aa: CARRTTENTEAFF
cdr3_nt: TGTGCCCGTAGGACAACTGAGAACACTGAAGCTTTCTTT

d_call: TRBD1
clone_size: once
j_call: TRBJ1-1
v_call: TRBV6-1
cdr3_aa: CASITGGDTEAFF
cdr3_nt: TGTGCCAGCATAACAGGGGGCGACACTGAAGCTTTCTTT

d_call: TRBD1
clone_size: few
j_call: TRBJ1-2
v_call: TRBV10-2
cdr3_aa: CASSGAGGSPDGYTF
cdr3_nt: TGCGCCAGCAGTGGGGCAGGGGGATCACCCGATGGCTACACCTTC

d_call: NA
clone_size: NA
j_call: TRBJ2-5
v_call: TRBV7-9
cdr3_aa: CASSITPGLALETQYF
cdr3_nt: TGTGCCAGCAGCATAACACCGGGACTGGCACTGGAGACCCAGTACTTC

d_call: TRBD1
clone_size: NA
j_call: TRBJ2-7
v_call: TRBV5-1
cdr3_aa: CASSLGGTGNHEQYF
cdr3_nt: TGCGCCAGCAGCTTGGGGGGGACAGGGAACCACGAGCAGTACTTC

d_call: NA
clone_size: NA
j_call: TRBJ1-2
v_call: TRBV7-6
cdr3_aa: CASSQSVVGGRNGYTF
cdr3_nt: TGTGCCAGCAGCCAAAGCGTCGTGGGGGGGAGGAATGGCTACACCTTC

d_call: NA
clone_size: NA
j_call: TRBJ2-6
v_call: TRBV5-1
cdr3_aa: CASSWEALSSGANVLTF
cdr3_nt: TGCGCCAGCAGCTGGGAGGCCCTCTCCTCTGGGGCCAACGTCCTGACTTTC

d_call: NA
clone_size: NA
j_call: TRBJ1-6
v_call: TRBV15
cdr3_aa: CATSREGALYSPLHF
cdr3_nt: TGTGCCACCAGCAGAGAGGGGGCTTTATATTCACCCCTCCACTTT

d_call: NA
clone_size: NA
j_call: TRBJ1-2
v_call: TRBV5-6
cdr3_aa: CASSLGVAPGYTF
cdr3_nt: TGTGCCAGCAGCTTGGGGGTAGCCCCAGGCTACACCTTC

d_call: TRBD1
clone_size: NA
j_call: TRBJ2-3
v_call: TRBV9
cdr3_aa: CASTLGQGTDTQYF
cdr3_nt: TGTGCCAGCACCTTGGGACAGGGTACAGATACGCAGTATTTT

d_call: NA
clone_size: once
j_call: TRBJ1-6
v_call: TRBV30
cdr3_aa: CAWRSHYGSPLHF
cdr3_nt: TGTGCCTGGAGGAGTCATTATGGTTCACCCCTCCACTTT

d_call: TRBD2
clone_size: NA
j_call: TRBJ2-1
v_call: TRBV11-2
cdr3_aa: CASSLDHQGLHYNEQFF
cdr3_nt: TGTGCCAGCAGCTTGGACCACCAGGGACTACACTACAATGAGCAGTTCTTC

d_call: NA
clone_size: NA
j_call: TRBJ1-2
v_call: TRBV27
cdr3_aa: CASRAANYGYTF
cdr3_nt: TGTGCCAGCAGGGCGGCCAACTATGGCTACACCTTC

d_call: NA
clone_size: NA
j_call: TRBJ2-2
v_call: TRBV11-2
cdr3_aa: CASSSRTINTGELFF
cdr3_nt: TGTGCCAGCAGCTCCCGGACTATTAACACCGGGGAGCTGTTTTTT

d_call: TRBD1
clone_size: NA
j_call: TRBJ2-2
v_call: TRBV2
cdr3_aa: CASSERRQGANGELFF
cdr3_nt: TGTGCCAGCAGTGAAAGGAGACAGGGGGCTAACGGGGAGCTGTTTTTT

d_call: TRBD1
clone_size: NA
j_call: TRBJ2-3
v_call: TRBV10-3
cdr3_aa: CAIKGGQGPTDTQYF
cdr3_nt: TGTGCCATCAAGGGAGGACAGGGGCCCACAGATACGCAGTATTTT

d_call: NA
clone_size: once
j_call: TRBJ2-7
v_call: TRBV15
cdr3_aa: CATSRDKGQLYEQYF
cdr3_nt: TGTGCCACCAGCAGAGATAAGGGACAACTCTACGAGCAGTACTTC

d_call: TRBD1
clone_size: NA
j_call: TRBJ2-5
v_call: TRBV19
cdr3_aa: CASDDRVGTQYF
cdr3_nt: TGTGCCAGCGATGACAGGGTCGGGACCCAGTACTTC

d_call: NA
clone_size: NA
j_call: TRBJ2-2
v_call: TRBV7-3
cdr3_aa: CASRGANTGELFF
cdr3_nt: TGTGCCAGCAGAGGGGCGAACACCGGGGAGCTGTTTTTT

d_call: NA
clone_size: NA
j_call: TRBJ1-1
v_call: TRBV5-6
cdr3_aa: CASSLGGRMNTEAFF
cdr3_nt: TGTGCCAGCAGCCTGGGTGGCAGAATGAACACTGAAGCTTTCTTT

d_call: NA
clone_size: NA
j_call: TRBJ2-7
v_call: TRBV11-1
cdr3_aa: CASSTGPTGYEQYF
cdr3_nt: TGTGCCAGCAGCACCGGGCCAACGGGGTACGAGCAGTACTTC

d_call: TRBD2
clone_size: NA
j_call: TRBJ2-1
v_call: TRBV2
cdr3_aa: CASRRGLASEQFF
cdr3_nt: TGTGCCAGCAGGCGGGGACTAGCGTCTGAGCAGTTCTTC

d_call: TRBD1
clone_size: NA
j_call: TRBJ2-1
v_call: TRBV18
cdr3_aa: CASSSYRDSYNEQFF
cdr3_nt: TGTGCCAGCTCATCCTACCGGGACAGCTACAATGAGCAGTTCTTC

d_call: NA
clone_size: NA
j_call: TRBJ1-6
v_call: TRBV5-1
cdr3_aa: CASSAYSQGANSPLHF
cdr3_nt: TGCGCCAGCAGCGCTTACTCACAGGGAGCTAATTCACCCCTCCACTTT

d_call: NA
clone_size: NA
j_call: TRBJ1-3
v_call: TRBV18
cdr3_aa: CASSPVSYRDAGNTIYF
cdr3_nt: TGTGCCAGCTCACCCGTCTCGTACAGGGATGCTGGAAACACCATATATTTT

d_call: NA
clone_size: NA
j_call: TRBJ2-6
v_call: TRBV6-1
cdr3_aa: CASRVDRAGANVLTF
cdr3_nt: TGTGCCAGCAGAGTCGACAGAGCTGGGGCCAACGTCCTGACTTTC

d_call: NA
clone_size: NA
j_call: TRBJ2-7
v_call: TRBV29-1
cdr3_aa: CSVSKGGRDEQYF
cdr3_nt: TGCAGCGTTTCGAAGGGGGGGCGCGACGAGCAGTACTTC

d_call: NA
clone_size: NA
j_call: TRBJ2-7
v_call: TRBV4-1
cdr3_aa: CASSVLFDRDSTYEQYF
cdr3_nt: TGCGCCAGCAGCGTCCTATTCGACAGGGACTCAACCTACGAGCAGTACTTC

d_call: NA
clone_size: NA
j_call: TRBJ1-2
v_call: TRBV5-1
cdr3_aa: CASVPGPSNYGYTF
cdr3_nt: TGCGCCAGCGTCCCAGGTCCTTCTAACTATGGCTACACCTTC

d_call: NA
clone_size: NA
j_call: TRBJ2-5
v_call: TRBV4-1
cdr3_aa: CASSQGWTTQETQYF
cdr3_nt: TGCGCCAGCAGCCAAGGATGGACTACCCAAGAGACCCAGTACTTC

d_call: NA
clone_size: NA
j_call: TRBJ2-2
v_call: TRBV11-2
cdr3_aa: CASSFLPGAAGELFF
cdr3_nt: TGTGCCAGCAGCTTTTTGCCAGGGGCCGCCGGGGAGCTGTTTTTT

d_call: NA
clone_size: NA
j_call: TRBJ1-1
v_call: TRBV30
cdr3_aa: CAWSNQGGTEAFF
cdr3_nt: TGTGCCTGGAGTAATCAGGGTGGTACTGAAGCTTTCTTT

d_call: NA
clone_size: once
j_call: TRBJ2-1
v_call: TRBV6-1
cdr3_aa: CASTKDSYNEQFF
cdr3_nt: TGTGCCAGCACTAAGGACAGCTACAATGAGCAGTTCTTC

d_call: NA
clone_size: once
j_call: TRBJ1-1
v_call: TRBV14
cdr3_aa: CASSQISAGMNTEAFF
cdr3_nt: TGTGCCAGCAGCCAAATTTCGGCAGGGATGAACACTGAAGCTTTCTTT

d_call: TRBD2
clone_size: NA
j_call: TRBJ2-1
v_call: TRBV7-9
cdr3_aa: CASSIRDREGEQFF
cdr3_nt: TGTGCCAGCAGCATCCGGGACCGGGAGGGTGAGCAGTTCTTC

d_call: NA
clone_size: once
j_call: TRBJ1-1
v_call: TRBV13
cdr3_aa: CASSLLLGNTEAFF
cdr3_nt: TGTGCCAGCAGCTTATTGCTAGGGAACACTGAAGCTTTCTTT

d_call: TRBD1
clone_size: NA
j_call: TRBJ2-2
v_call: TRBV7-6
cdr3_aa: CASSLEGTASTGELFF
cdr3_nt: TGTGCCAGCAGCTTAGAGGGGACAGCTAGCACCGGGGAGCTGTTTTTT

d_call: TRBD1
clone_size: few
j_call: TRBJ2-7
v_call: TRBV30
cdr3_aa: CACRGDRGPYEQYF
cdr3_nt: TGTGCCTGCCGAGGGGACAGGGGTCCCTACGAGCAGTACTTC

d_call: TRBD1
clone_size: once
j_call: TRBJ1-6
v_call: TRBV11-1
cdr3_aa: CASSPDRGPSSYNSPLHF
cdr3_nt: TGTGCCAGCAGCCCGGACAGGGGACCTAGCTCCTATAATTCACCCCTCCACTTT

d_call: TRBD1
clone_size: NA
j_call: TRBJ2-2
v_call: TRBV27
cdr3_aa: CASSPGDRDTGELFF
cdr3_nt: TGTGCCAGCAGTCCTGGAGACAGGGACACCGGGGAGCTGTTTTTT

d_call: NA
clone_size: NA
j_call: TRBJ1-3
v_call: TRBV19
cdr3_aa: CATQGSFGNTIYF
cdr3_nt: TGTGCCACCCAGGGGTCCTTTGGGAACACCATATATTTT

d_call: NA
clone_size: NA
j_call: TRBJ1-5
v_call: TRBV4-2
cdr3_aa: CASSQDHGNQPQHF
cdr3_nt: TGTGCCAGCAGCCAAGATCACGGGAATCAGCCCCAGCATTTT

d_call: TRBD1
clone_size: few
j_call: TRBJ1-1
v_call: TRBV18
cdr3_aa: CASSLGQGDTEAFF
cdr3_nt: TGTGCCAGCTCCCTTGGACAGGGGGACACTGAAGCTTTCTTT

d_call: NA
clone_size: NA
j_call: TRBJ2-1
v_call: TRBV5-4
cdr3_aa: CASKVQGGSSYNEQFF
cdr3_nt: TGTGCCAGTAAGGTCCAGGGAGGCTCATCCTACAATGAGCAGTTCTTC

d_call: NA
clone_size: few
j_call: TRBJ1-1
v_call: TRBV25-1
cdr3_aa: CASSESSEAFF
cdr3_nt: TGTGCCAGCAGTGAATCATCTGAAGCTTTCTTT

d_call: TRBD1
clone_size: NA
j_call: TRBJ1-2
v_call: TRBV11-2
cdr3_aa: CASSRDRGYGYTF
cdr3_nt: TGTGCCAGCAGCCGCGACAGGGGCTATGGCTACACCTTC

d_call: NA
clone_size: NA
j_call: TRBJ2-4
v_call: TRBV7-8
cdr3_aa: CASSLDFWGQAKNIQYF
cdr3_nt: TGTGCCAGCAGCTTAGATTTCTGGGGGCAAGCCAAAAACATTCAGTACTTC

d_call: TRBD1
clone_size: NA
j_call: TRBJ2-7
v_call: TRBV11-2
cdr3_aa: CASSRQGIYEQYF
cdr3_nt: TGTGCCAGCAGCCGACAGGGTATCTACGAGCAGTACTTC

d_call: TRBD1
clone_size: once
j_call: TRBJ1-1
v_call: TRBV19
cdr3_aa: CASSSSRDRGNTEAFF
cdr3_nt: TGTGCCAGTAGTTCAAGCCGGGACAGGGGAAACACTGAAGCTTTCTTT

d_call: NA
clone_size: NA
j_call: TRBJ1-5
v_call: TRBV6-6
cdr3_aa: CASSYKRDRWDQPQHF
cdr3_nt: TGTGCCAGCAGTTACAAAAGAGACAGATGGGATCAGCCCCAGCATTTT